This entry features one T cell receptor (beta chain) sequence. What it binds is not known. One tube held mixed TRB-A and TRB-B primer pools for touch-down PCR. TCRdb derives one entry per CDR3 protein from the multiplex PCR reads, leaving out DNA. This sample's table has approximately 15,000 distinct CDR3 sequences. Each sample's input was around 250 ng genomic DNA, about 38,000 genome equivalents. These data are taken from a study of T cell clusters in autoimmune cytopenias. Whole-study results and caveats: TRB repertoire shifts in secondary cytopenia and chronic lymphocytic leukemia mostly reflected lymphoma, not autoimmunity. Physiological T cell clusters of healthy donors were apparently absent in primary autoimmune cytopenia patients. Comparing secondary cytopenia with chronic lymphocytic leukemia showed no cluster-lack signature, apparently masked by lymphoma repertoire.

This clonotype was sampled from a human donor with an autoimmune cytopenia or autoimmune hepatitis (not recorded which). Sequenced sample: peripheral blood.

The CDR3 reads CASILAGGQGDEQFF. The rearrangement uses TRBV5-6 and TRBJ2-1; TCRdb's D call of TRBD2 is untestable without DNA. The CDR3 covers 15 residues. Germline V gene lookup returns CDR1 SGHDT and CDR2 YYEEEE. Supplemented by reference TRBV5-6 and TRBJ2-1, the full variable domain reads DAGVTQSPTHLIKTRGQQVTLRCSPKSGHDTVSWYQQALGQGPQFIFQYYEEEERQRGNFPDRFSGHQFPNYSSELNVNALLLGDSALYLCASILAGGQGDEQFFGPGTRLTVL.